This is a list of T cell receptor beta chains from one sample in a study of blood T cell repertoires in COVID-19. The protocol was immunoSEQ multiplex PCR, while the TCRdb copy is restricted to in-frame clones and leaves out a portion. The repertoire has some 240,000 clones, approximately 85% of them found once; the top ten carry around 12%. Sequenced: peripheral blood. The receptors were sampled from an older woman with active or convalescent COVID-19. Both conserved end residues are part of each CDR3. D genes are given only for firm matches. The size of a clone is reported for some rows only, either as once, few or many, or as a class for expanded clones.

V gene	clone size	J gene	D gene	CDR3 DNA	CDR3 protein
TRBV10-2	-	TRBJ2-5	TRBD2	TGCGCCAGCAGTGAAAGCGGGGGGCTACAAGAGACCCAGTACTTC	CASSESGGLQETQYF
TRBV12-3/TRBV12-4	-	TRBJ2-3	TRBD2	TGTGCCAGCAGTCGATGGACTAGCCAGTATTTT	CASSRWTSQYF
TRBV9	few	TRBJ1-2	-	TGTGCCAGCAGCGCCACGGGGGATAGGGCGTATGGCTACACCTTC	CASSATGDRAYGYTF
TRBV28	many	TRBJ2-2	TRBD2	TGTGCCAGCAGTAGTGGACTAGCTAACACCGGGGAGCTGTTTTTT	CASSSGLANTGELFF
TRBV5-1	-	TRBJ1-5	TRBD1	TGCGCCAGCAGCTCGGGACAGGGAGACAATCAGCCCCAGCATTTT	CASSSGQGDNQPQHF
TRBV15	-	TRBJ1-1	-	TGTGCCACCAGCAGAGAGGACAGAATGAACACTGAAGCTTTCTTT	CATSREDRMNTEAFF
TRBV19	-	TRBJ1-2	-	TGTGCCAGTAGTATAAAGGTTGGGCACCTCTATGGCTACACCTTC	CASSIKVGHLYGYTF
TRBV6-1	-	TRBJ1-2	TRBD1	TGTGCCAGCAGTGAAGCGGGACAGGGCTACTATGGCTACACCTTC	CASSEAGQGYYGYTF
TRBV6-5	-	TRBJ1-5	TRBD1	TGTGCCAGCAGAGCTACAGGGGGTGGCAATCAGCCCCAGCATTTT	CASRATGGGNQPQHF
TRBV11-2	-	TRBJ2-5	-	TGTGCCAGCAGCATCCGGGGGTACCAAGAGACCCAGTACTTC	CASSIRGYQETQYF
TRBV7-2	once	TRBJ1-3	TRBD1	TGTGCCAGCAGCGTGGGACAGGCGAACTCTGGAAACACCATATATTTT	CASSVGQANSGNTIYF
TRBV27	once	TRBJ1-6	-	TGTGCCAGCAGCCTGTTTTATAATTCACCCCTCCACTTT	CASSLFYNSPLHF
TRBV19	-	TRBJ2-7	-	TGTGCCAGTAGTATTTCACTTACCACCTACGAGCAGTACTTC	CASSISLTTYEQYF
TRBV6-5	-	TRBJ2-3	-	TGTGCCAGCAGTTACTCTGGTCAGATGTCGGATACGCAGTATTTT	CASSYSGQMSDTQYF
TRBV29-1	-	TRBJ1-2	-	TGCAGCGCGGGACCCTCGGGGGACTATGGCTACACCTTC	CSAGPSGDYGYTF
TRBV3-1/TRBV3-2	once	TRBJ1-5	-	TGTGCCAGCAGCCAAGATGTGGTTATGGAGGCTAATCAGCCCCAGCATTTT	CASSQDVVMEANQPQHF
TRBV4-3	-	TRBJ2-1	TRBD2	TGCGCCAGCAGCCGGCTAGCGGGGAGGAATGAGCAGTTCTTC	CASSRLAGRNEQFF
TRBV5-1	-	TRBJ1-2	-	TGCGCCACCGCACCCACTATAGCTAACTATGGCTACACCTTC	CATAPTIANYGYTF
TRBV11-3	-	TRBJ2-1	TRBD2	TGTGCCAGCAGCTTTGGGACTAGCGGGGGGGTCAGTGAGCAGTTCTTC	CASSFGTSGGVSEQFF
TRBV5-1	-	TRBJ1-1	TRBD1	TGCGCCAGCAGCTCACAGGGGGGGACTGAAGCTTTCTTT	CASSSQGGTEAFF
TRBV24-1	-	TRBJ2-1	-	TGTGCCACCAGTGAAGGAACTAGGAGTGAGCAGTTCTTC	CATSEGTRSEQFF
TRBV7-6	-	TRBJ2-2	-	TGTGCCAGCAGCTTGGGCCGGTCTTATCGGACCGGGGAGCTGTTTTTT	CASSLGRSYRTGELFF
TRBV5-1	-	TRBJ1-1	-	TGCGCCAGCAGCCAGCAGACCGGCCGGGATACTGAAGCTTTCTTT	CASSQQTGRDTEAFF
TRBV6-1	once	TRBJ1-6	-	TGTGCCAGCAGTGAAGGCCAGGGGAATTCACCCCTCCACTTT	CASSEGQGNSPLHF
TRBV7-9	-	TRBJ1-2	TRBD1	TGTGCCAGCAGCATCGGGACAGACTATGGCTACACCTTC	CASSIGTDYGYTF
TRBV5-5	-	TRBJ2-1	TRBD2	TGTGCCAGCAGCTTGGATGGCGGGGGGCCCTACAATGAGCAGTTCTTC	CASSLDGGGPYNEQFF
TRBV29-1	-	TRBJ1-1	-	TGCAGCGTGGCAGGGGTCGCTGGCGTTATGAACACTGAAGCTTTCTTT	CSVAGVAGVMNTEAFF
TRBV5-5	-	TRBJ1-2	-	TGTGCCAGCAGCTTGGAAAGGACAGCTCCCTATGGCTACACCTTC	CASSLERTAPYGYTF
TRBV6-5	-	TRBJ1-1	-	TGTGCCGCCCGGGGACATAAGAACACTGAAGCTTTCTTT	CAARGHKNTEAFF